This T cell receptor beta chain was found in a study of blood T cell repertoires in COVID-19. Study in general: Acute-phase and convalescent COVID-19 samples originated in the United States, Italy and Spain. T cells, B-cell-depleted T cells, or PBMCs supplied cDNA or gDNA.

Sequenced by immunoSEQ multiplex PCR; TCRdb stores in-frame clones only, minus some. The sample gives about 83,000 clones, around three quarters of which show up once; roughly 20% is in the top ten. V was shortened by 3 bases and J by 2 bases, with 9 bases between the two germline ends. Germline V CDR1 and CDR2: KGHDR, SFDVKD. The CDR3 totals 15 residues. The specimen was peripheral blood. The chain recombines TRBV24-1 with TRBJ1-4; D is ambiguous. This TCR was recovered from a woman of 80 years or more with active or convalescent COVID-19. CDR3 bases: TGTGCCACCAGTGATCGGTCGGGGACTAATGAAAAACTGTTTTTT. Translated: CATSDRSGTNEKLFF.